This T cell receptor (beta chain) was obtained from a study of neurological immune-mediated disorders. This clonotype was recorded a few times. Its antigen is unknown. Whole-study results and caveats: HTLV-1-associated myelopathy had the most TCR clonal expansion, whereas multiple sclerosis had the least (lower than in healthy controls). Across subjects, expanded clones had no CDR3 amino acid sequences in common, pointing to private repertoires in all groups.

It was by 5'RACE with 10-nucleotide random UMIs that the cDNA was made. Each sequencing run yielded over 160 million TCR-beta sequences from 15-18 subjects. TCRdb called the 5' RACE reads again in MiXCR, with one record for every CDR3 protein. Of 39,000 or so distinct CDR3 sequences in the sample, around 2.5% were seen once. Trimming cost V 0 bases and J 2 bases, with 12 bases left between them. The CDR3 contains 15 residues. CDR1 is SGHKS and CDR2 is YYEKEE in the germline V gene (reference sequence). Sequencing used PBMCs. V is TRBV5-5 and J is TRBJ2-7, with D possibly being TRBD1 (5 bases). The source is a man aged 30 to 45 with multiple sclerosis. The CDR3 here is CASSLGPGSTYEQYF. Here the CDR3 DNA reads TGTGCCAGCAGCTTGGGCCCAGGGTCAACCTACGAGCAGTACTTC. Combining the CDR3 with reference TRBV5-5 and TRBJ2-7 gives the whole variable domain DAGVTQSPTHLIKTRGQQVTLRCSPISGHKSVSWYQQVLGQGPQFIFQYYEKEERGRGNFPDRFSARQFPNYSSELNVNALLLGDSALYLCASSLGPGSTYEQYFGPGTRLTVT.